The 23 T cell receptor beta chains listed next were all sequenced from one sample in a study of human T cells and chemical hapten exposure. TCRdb fed the RACE reads into MiXCR, producing one record per CDR3 protein. In the table there are 70,000 to 95,000 distinct CDR3 sequences, over 6.5% of which are singletons. Time point in this sample: healthy volunteer bleed at 6 weeks. Unfractionated whole blood was the source from which total RNA was extracted. The material sequenced was whole blood. These receptors were taken from a female donor in good health. Some clones in this sample may be carry-over from other donors' samples.

The rearrangement joins TRBV12-3 or TRBV12-4 to TRBJ1-1; the D gene is possibly TRBD1 (6 bases). The length of the CDR3 is 13 residues. V lost 5 bases, J lost 5 bases, and 12 bases lay in between. CDR3 in amino acids: CASSRMRGTEAFF. The CDR3 DNA follows: TGTGCCAGCAGTAGAATGAGGGGGACTGAAGCTTTCTTT.

The chain is built from TRBV7-9 and TRBJ2-7, with D tentatively TRBD2 (7 bases). Germline-derived CDR1 and CDR2 are SEHNR and FQNEAQ (reference sequence). The CDR3 has 15 amino acids. V was cut by 5 bases and J by 2 bases, with 16 bases left in between. The CDR3 DNA sequence: TGTGCCAGCAGCCCAGGAGGGGGGGGTGCCTACGAGCAGTACTTC. It codes for CASSPGGGGAYEQYF.

This clonotype has more than one count but fewer than ten. The V call is TRBV7-9, the J call TRBJ2-1; 8 bases are shared with TRBD2. Germline values: CDR1 SEHNR, CDR2 FQNEAQ (reference sequence). The CDR3 loop spans 16 amino acids. The J segment lost 5 bases and the V segment lost 8 bases, leaving 14 bases of the junction unmatched. The CDR3 region has the DNA TGTGCCAGCCCACCTGGGGGAGCGGGGGCAGACAATGAGCAGTTCTTC. Amino acids: CASPPGGAGADNEQFF.

This clonotype was seen ten or more times. The chain joins TRBV3-1 to TRBJ2-3, with D perhaps matching TRBD1 or TRBD2 (5 bases each). Between the trimmed V and J ends, which lost 2 bases and 2 bases, there was a span of 11 bases. The CDR3 covers 15 residues. Germline lookup yields CDR1 LGHDT and CDR2 YNNKEL (reference sequence). CDR3 nucleotides: TGTGCCAGCAGCCAACCCGGGGCTACCACAGATACGCAGTATTTT. Protein sequence: CASSQPGATTDTQYF.

V gene TRBV2 combines with J gene TRBJ1-5; 9 bases are a match to TRBD1. The V gene end was trimmed by 3 bases and the J gene end by 5 bases; junction bases not matched to a gene: 2. The CDR3 extends over 14 amino acids. Germline V gene sequence: CDR1 SNHLY, CDR2 FYNNEI. CDR3 sequence: CASSDTGGDQPQHF. CDR3 in DNA: TGTGCCAGCAGTGATACAGGGGGCGATCAGCCCCAGCATTTT.

This clonotype showed up many times. The V and J genes are TRBV6-2 or TRBV6-3 and TRBJ2-2, with D uncertain. Germline lookup yields CDR1 MNHEY and CDR2 SVGEGT. This CDR3 has 13 residues. With 2 bases removed from V and 6 bases from J, the gap between germline ends came to 7 bases. The CDR3 region has the DNA TGTGCCAGCAGTTACCTGCGAGCCGGGGAGCTGTTTTTT. It translates to CASSYLRAGELFF.

This clonotype was seen only a few times. This sequence joins TRBV7-2 and TRBJ1-1; 10 positions match TRBD1. This CDR3 contains 17 residues. The junction had 9 bases not matched to a gene; V was cut back by 1 base and J by 4 bases. Germline loops: CDR1 SGHTA, CDR2 FQGNSA. In DNA, the CDR3 is TGTGCCAGCAGCTTAGGTGACAGGGGGCCGCGAGGCACTGAAGCTTTCTTT. Translation: CASSLGDRGPRGTEAFF.

In this sample, this clonotype turned up a few times. This chain connects TRBV7-9 to TRBJ2-2, with TRBD1 as a possible D gene (6 bases). Germline loops: CDR1 SEHNR, CDR2 FQNEAQ (reference sequence). The V gene lost 5 bases and the J gene lost 0 bases, with 16 bases spanning the gap. The CDR3 is 17 residues long. In DNA, the CDR3 is TGTGCCAGCAGCCCTGTCCAAGGACAGCCGAACACCGGGGAGCTGTTTTTT. Its translation: CASSPVQGQPNTGELFF.

Concerning this clonotype: A much larger clone is a single base away; this may be a read error. J is TRBJ1-4 and V is TRBV28; 9 bases line up with TRBD1. The V gene's germline CDR1 is MDHEN and CDR2 SYDVKM. The CDR3 sequence is 15 residues long. V gave up 10 bases and J gave up 9 bases; unmatched junction bases: 15. Here the CDR3 DNA reads TGTGCCACCGAAGACCCGGGACAGGGAAATAAAAAACTGTTTTTT. It codes for CATEDPGQGNKKLFF.

Concerning this clonotype itself: A much larger clone lies a single base off, so this may be a read error. The rearrangement joins TRBV5-1 to TRBJ1-6; D is perhaps TRBD1 (6 bases). The germline V gene has CDR1 SGHRS and CDR2 YFSETQ. The CDR3 covers 14 residues. For the CDR3, the DNA is TGCGCCAGCAGCTTGGGGCAGGGGTTGTCACCCATCCACTTT. Translation gives CASSLGQGLSPIHF. The full variable domain, in which reference TRBV5-1 and TRBJ1-6 provide the parts outside the CDR3, is KAGVTQTPRYLIKTRGQQVTLSCSPISGHRSVSWYQQTPGQGLQFLFEYFSETQRNKGNFPGRFSGRQFSNSRSEMNVSTLELGDSALYLCASSLGQGLSPIHFGNGTRLTVT.

This clonotype was counted a few times. The rearrangement joins TRBV5-1 to TRBJ1-1, with 7 bases aligning to TRBD1. The trim removed 3 bases at V and 8 bases at J, leaving 7 bases unmatched. The CDR3 is 13 amino acids. Germline values: CDR1 SGHRS, CDR2 YFSETQ. The CDR3 here is CASSSWTGEEAFF. The CDR3 DNA reads as TGCGCCAGCAGCTCATGGACAGGCGAAGAAGCTTTCTTT.

This clonotype was seen only a few times. The chain has TRBV7-6 and TRBJ1-3, with D possibly matching TRBD1 (6 bases). Germline values: CDR1 SGHVS, CDR2 FNYEAQ. Trimming cost V 2 bases and J 0 bases, with 17 bases left between them. This CDR3 is built from 18 residues. The CDR3 bases are TGTGCCAGCAGCTTATCCCACCCAACAGGGAGCTCTGGAAACACCATATATTTT. Encoded protein: CASSLSHPTGSSGNTIYF. The full variable domain, rest sourced from reference TRBV7-6 and TRBJ1-3, is GAGVSQSPRYKVTKRGQDVALRCDPISGHVSLYWYRQALGQGPEFLTYFNYEAQQDKSGLPNDRFSAERPEGSISTLTIQRTEQRDSAMYRCASSLSHPTGSSGNTIYFGEGSWLTVV.

The chain has TRBV29-1 and TRBJ1-2, with 7 positions matching TRBD1. V lost 6 bases and J lost 2; bases outside the gene matches: 9. CDR1 is SQVTM, CDR2 ANQGSEA, per germline. This CDR3 is 14 amino acids long. In nucleotides, the CDR3 is TGCAGCGTCGCCGGGACAGAGCACAACTATGGCTACACCTTC. Residues: CSVAGTEHNYGYTF.

This clonotype was seen at least ten times. The chain combines TRBV5-1 with TRBJ2-3; 7 nucleotides align to TRBD2. V gave up 2 bases and J gave up 5 bases; unmatched junction bases: 11. CDR1 and CDR2 (germline): SGHRS, YFSETQ. CDR3 size: 16 residues. This CDR3 is CASSFPPYERGDTQYF. CDR3 nucleotides: TGCGCCAGCAGCTTTCCCCCGTACGAGCGGGGAGATACGCAGTATTTT.

This clonotype has only a few counts. This chain links TRBV27 with TRBJ2-7; TRBD2 aligns across 9 bases. Germline V gene sequence: CDR1 MNHEY, CDR2 SMNVEV (reference sequence). The CDR3 covers 13 residues. V lost 6 bases to trimming and J lost 6 bases; unmatched junction nucleotides: 6. This CDR3 reads CASSKRGVGEQYF. The CDR3 bases are TGTGCCAGCAGCAAGCGGGGGGTCGGCGAGCAGTACTTC.

This clonotype was seen ten or more times. The chain employs TRBV12-3 or TRBV12-4 and TRBJ2-7; 8 nucleotides line up with TRBD1. V was pared by 4 bases and J by 0 bases, with 17 bases of the junction left unmatched. CDR3 length: 19 residues. CDR3 sequence (DNA): TGTGCCAGCAGTTCGACTCCCGGGACAGGAAGACCCCACTCCTACGAGCAGTACTTC. As protein: CASSSTPGTGRPHSYEQYF.

The table lists this clonotype with a few counts. The genes are TRBV5-1 and TRBJ2-3, with 10 bases fitting TRBD1. CDR1 and CDR2 from the germline V gene are SGHRS and YFSETQ. This CDR3 is built from 14 residues. Trimming took 3 bases from V and 5 from J; bases not matched to a gene: 3. CDR3 in amino acids: CASSSWTGGDTQYF. The CDR3 DNA reads as TGCGCCAGCAGCTCATGGACAGGGGGAGATACGCAGTATTTT.

This clonotype was recorded many times. The chain uses TRBV30 and TRBJ1-1, with D possibly matching TRBD1 (6 bases). Germline values: CDR1 GTSNPN, CDR2 SVGIG (reference sequence). Trimming stripped 0 bases from V and 4 bases from J, with 27 bases between. CDR3 length: 19 residues. The CDR3 DNA is TGTGCCTGGAGTGTAAGGGGTGGCAGGGGTCCCTTCGGGGTCACTGAAGCTTTCTTT. It specifies CAWSVRGGRGPFGVTEAFF.

V and J are TRBV10-3 and TRBJ1-4, with unresolved D. V gave up 8 bases and J gave up 1 base, with 11 bases separating them. The germline CDR1 and CDR2 sequences are ENHRY and SYGVKD. CDR3 length: 14 residues. This CDR3 reads CAIRGAGTNEKLFF. DNA of the CDR3: TGTGCCATCCGAGGCGCTGGAACTAATGAAAAACTGTTTTTT.

There are many counts of this clonotype. V gene TRBV5-6 combines with J gene TRBJ2-3; D gene uncertain. This CDR3 has 15 residues. CDR1 is SGHDT and CDR2 is YYEEEE in the germline V gene. V was pared by 3 bases and J by 3 bases, with 14 bases between. The CDR3, as DNA: TGTGCCAGCAGCTCAGCGATCCCTTTGACAGATACGCAGTATTTT. It yields the protein CASSSAIPLTDTQYF.

The chain has TRBV20-1 and TRBJ2-7; D uncertain. The CDR3 contains 11 residues. V lost 6 bases to trimming and J lost 3 bases, with 9 bases between them. Germline lookup yields CDR1 DFQATT and CDR2 SNEGSKA (reference sequence). The CDR3 sequence: CSAPLGYEQYF. The CDR3 DNA is TGCAGTGCCCCCTTGGGCTACGAGCAGTACTTC.

This chain joins TRBV27 and TRBJ2-7; 10 positions match TRBD1. Per the germline V gene, CDR1 is MNHEY and CDR2 is SMNVEV (reference sequence). The V and J ends lost 3 bases and 3 bases, in that order; junction bases with no gene match: 2. The CDR3 has 14 amino acids. CDR3 region: CASSFGDRGYEQYF. CDR3 nucleotide sequence: TGTGCCAGCAGTTTCGGGGACAGGGGCTACGAGCAGTACTTC.

This clonotype was detected a few times. The rearrangement joins TRBV4-2 to TRBJ1-2, with D perhaps matching TRBD1 (5 bases). Germline V gene data show CDR1 as LGHNA and CDR2 as YNFKEQ. The length of the CDR3 is 13 residues. V was clipped by 2 bases and J by 7 bases, with 11 bases between them. CDR3 in amino acids: CASSQWQGFGYTF. The CDR3 DNA reads TGTGCCAGCAGCCAATGGCAGGGCTTTGGCTACACCTTC.